This T cell receptor (beta chain) was documented in a study of blood T cell repertoires in COVID-19. Study-wide context: Acute-phase and convalescent COVID-19 samples originated in the United States, Italy and Spain. T cells, B-cell-depleted T cells, or PBMCs provided the cDNA or gDNA that served as material.

Enrolled through a virtual design, the participants were between roughly 18 and 100 years of age and came from about two dozen US areas. Donors of Cohort 3 who recovered were those that had two negative PCRs, clearance, or symptom resolution. This table comes from immunoSEQ multiplex PCR, and its TCRdb copy is limited to in-frame clones, with some not included. The sample includes about 160,000 clones, around 84% of them seen just once. V was clipped by 1 base and J by 5 bases; unmatched bases: 4. The germline gives CDR1 LGHNA, CDR2 YSLEER. This CDR3 spans 15 amino acids. The chain is built from TRBV4-3 and TRBJ2-7, with 11 bases fitting TRBD1. The receptor comes from a woman between 45 and 65 years old who had recovered from COVID-19. The sample comprised PBMCs or T cells enriched from blood (not recorded which). CDR3 residues: CASSQGRTGGHEQYF. The CDR3 nucleotides read TGCGCCAGCAGCCAAGGAAGGACAGGGGGCCACGAGCAGTACTTC.